This TCR beta chain is from a study of shared clonotypes between healthy human individuals. From germline, CDR1 is SGHDN and CDR2 FVKESK. This CDR3 is built from 15 residues. The V end was cut by 4 bases, the J end by 2 bases, with 14 bases between. Produced via immunoSEQ multiplex PCR; TCRdb's table is partial and in-frame only. The sample consists of some 580,000 clones, 95% to 98% of them appearing once. Positively selected for CCR7, the CD45RO-negative cells used as naive CD8 cells excluded terminally differentiated effector memory CD45RA+ cells. Sequenced input: naive CD8+ T cells sorted from blood. The chain links TRBV14 to TRBJ2-5; a weak D match, TRBD2 (5 bases). The sequence derives from a man younger than 40 in good health. The CDR3 loop reads CASSPYATTQETQYF. CDR3 bases: TGTGCCAGCAGCCCCTACGCGACTACTCAAGAGACCCAGTACTTC.